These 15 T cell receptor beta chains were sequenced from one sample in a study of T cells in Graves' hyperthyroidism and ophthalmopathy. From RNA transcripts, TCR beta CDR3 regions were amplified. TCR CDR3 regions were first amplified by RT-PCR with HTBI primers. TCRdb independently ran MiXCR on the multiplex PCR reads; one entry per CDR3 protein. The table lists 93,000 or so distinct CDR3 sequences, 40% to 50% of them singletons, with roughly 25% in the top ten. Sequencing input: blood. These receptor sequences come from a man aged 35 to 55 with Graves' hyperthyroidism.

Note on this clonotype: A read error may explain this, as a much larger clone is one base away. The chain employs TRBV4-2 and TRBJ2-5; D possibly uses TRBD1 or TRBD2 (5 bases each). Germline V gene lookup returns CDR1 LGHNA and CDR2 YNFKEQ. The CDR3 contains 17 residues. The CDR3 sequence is CASSKTFRDGEQEIQYF. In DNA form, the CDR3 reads TGTGCCAGCAGCAAAACTTTTCGGGACGGCGAACAAGAGATCCAGTACTTC.

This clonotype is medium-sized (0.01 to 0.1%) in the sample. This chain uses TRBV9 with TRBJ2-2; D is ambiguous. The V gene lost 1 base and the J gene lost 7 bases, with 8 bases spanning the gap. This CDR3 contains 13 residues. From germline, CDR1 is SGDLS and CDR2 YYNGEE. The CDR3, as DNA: TGTGCCAGCAGCGTACTACAGCTCGGGGAGCTGTTTTTT. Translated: CASSVLQLGELFF.

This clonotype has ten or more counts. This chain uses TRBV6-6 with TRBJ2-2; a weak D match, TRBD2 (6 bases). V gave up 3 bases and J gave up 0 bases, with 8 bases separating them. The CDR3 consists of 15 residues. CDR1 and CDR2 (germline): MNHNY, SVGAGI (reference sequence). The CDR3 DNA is TGTGCCAGCAGTTATTGGGGGGCGAACACCGGGGAGCTGTTTTTT. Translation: CASSYWGANTGELFF.

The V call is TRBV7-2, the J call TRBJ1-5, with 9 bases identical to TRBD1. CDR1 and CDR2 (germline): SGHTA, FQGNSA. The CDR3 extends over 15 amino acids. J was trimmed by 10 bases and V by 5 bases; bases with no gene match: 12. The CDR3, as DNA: TGTGCCAGCAGCCCCCCGGGACAGGGTAGTTCACCCCAGCATTTT. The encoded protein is CASSPPGQGSSPQHF.

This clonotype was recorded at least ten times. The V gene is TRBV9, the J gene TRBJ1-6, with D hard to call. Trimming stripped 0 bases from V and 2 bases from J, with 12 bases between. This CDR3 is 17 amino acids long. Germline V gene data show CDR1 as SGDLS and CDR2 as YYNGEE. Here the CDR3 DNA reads TGTGCCAGCAGCGTAGGGGAAGATCGCGCCTATAATTCACCCCTCCACTTT. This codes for CASSVGEDRAYNSPLHF.

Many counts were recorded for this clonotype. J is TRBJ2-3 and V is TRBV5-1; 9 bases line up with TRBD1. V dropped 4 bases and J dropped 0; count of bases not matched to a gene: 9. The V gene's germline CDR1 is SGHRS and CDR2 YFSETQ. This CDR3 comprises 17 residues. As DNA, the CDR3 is TGCGCCAGCAGCGACACAGGGGGCCTTATTAGCACAGATACGCAGTATTTT. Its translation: CASSDTGGLISTDTQYF.

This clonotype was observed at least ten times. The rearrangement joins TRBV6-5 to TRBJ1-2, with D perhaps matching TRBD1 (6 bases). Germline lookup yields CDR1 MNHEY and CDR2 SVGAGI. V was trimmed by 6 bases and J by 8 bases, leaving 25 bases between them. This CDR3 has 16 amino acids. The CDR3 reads CASRESSYQGMKGYTF. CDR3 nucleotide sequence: TGTGCCAGCAGAGAGAGCTCCTACCAGGGGATGAAGGGCTACACCTTC.

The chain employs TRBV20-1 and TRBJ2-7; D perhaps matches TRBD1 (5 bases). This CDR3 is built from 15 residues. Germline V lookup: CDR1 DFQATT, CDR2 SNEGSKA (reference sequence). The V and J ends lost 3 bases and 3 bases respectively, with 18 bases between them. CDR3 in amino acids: CSARNDLGQSYEQYF. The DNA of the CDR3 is TGCAGTGCTAGGAACGACCTGGGGCAGAGCTACGAGCAGTACTTC.

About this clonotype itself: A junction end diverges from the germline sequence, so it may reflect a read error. The CDR3 DNA sequence: TGTGCCTGGAGTCCCGGATTTTCCTACGAGCAGTACTTC. Translation: CAWSPGFSYEQYF. This chain connects TRBV29-1 to TRBJ2-7; D is ambiguous. This CDR3 has 13 amino acids. Germline CDR1 is SQVTM and CDR2 is ANQGSEA.

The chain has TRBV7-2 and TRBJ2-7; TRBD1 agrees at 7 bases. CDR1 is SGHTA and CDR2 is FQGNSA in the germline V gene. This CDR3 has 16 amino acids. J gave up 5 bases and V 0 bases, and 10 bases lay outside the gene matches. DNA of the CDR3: TGTGCCAGCAGCTTAGCCGACAGGGTTCTAGGAGACGAGCAGTACTTC. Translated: CASSLADRVLGDEQYF.

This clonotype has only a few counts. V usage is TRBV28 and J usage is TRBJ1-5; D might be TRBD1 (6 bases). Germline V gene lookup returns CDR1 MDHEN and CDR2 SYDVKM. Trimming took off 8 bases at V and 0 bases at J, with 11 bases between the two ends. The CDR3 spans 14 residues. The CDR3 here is CASDRDISNQPQHF. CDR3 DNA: TGTGCCAGCGACCGGGACATTAGCAATCAGCCCCAGCATTTT.

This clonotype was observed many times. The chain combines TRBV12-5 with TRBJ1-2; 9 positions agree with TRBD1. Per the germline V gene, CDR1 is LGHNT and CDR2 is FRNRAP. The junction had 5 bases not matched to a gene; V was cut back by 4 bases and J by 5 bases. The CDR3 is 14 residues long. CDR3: CASGSGTGQYGYTF. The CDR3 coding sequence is TGTGCTAGTGGTTCCGGGACAGGGCAGTATGGCTACACCTTC. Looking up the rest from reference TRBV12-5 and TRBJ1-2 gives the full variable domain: DARVTQTPRHKVTEMGQEVTMRCQPILGHNTVFWYRQTMMQGLELLAYFRNRAPLDDSGMPKDRFSAEMPDATLATLKIQPSEPRDSAVYFCASGSGTGQYGYTFGSGTRLTVV.

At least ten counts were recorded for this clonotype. DNA for the CDR3: TGTGCCAGCAGTGAAGGACAGGGGGCTTATGGCTACACCTTC. It yields the protein CASSEGQGAYGYTF. The genes are TRBV6-1 and TRBJ1-2, with TRBD1 matching over 10 bases. V shed 1 base, J shed 5 bases, and the junction held 1 base outside the gene matches. Germline CDR1 and CDR2: MNHNS and SASEGT. The CDR3 contains 14 residues.

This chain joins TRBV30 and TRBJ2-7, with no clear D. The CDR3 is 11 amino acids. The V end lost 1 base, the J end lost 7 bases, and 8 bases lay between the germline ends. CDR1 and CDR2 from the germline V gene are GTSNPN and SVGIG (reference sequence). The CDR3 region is CAWSDFKEQYF. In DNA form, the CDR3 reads TGTGCCTGGAGTGACTTTAAGGAGCAGTACTTC.

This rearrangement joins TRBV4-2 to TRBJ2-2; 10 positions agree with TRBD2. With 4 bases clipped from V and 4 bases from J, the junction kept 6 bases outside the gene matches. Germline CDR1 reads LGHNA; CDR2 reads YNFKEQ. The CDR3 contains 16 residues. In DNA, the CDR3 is TGTGCCAGCAGCCGGGGGACTAGCGAAATCACCGGGGAGCTGTTTTTT. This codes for CASSRGTSEITGELFF.